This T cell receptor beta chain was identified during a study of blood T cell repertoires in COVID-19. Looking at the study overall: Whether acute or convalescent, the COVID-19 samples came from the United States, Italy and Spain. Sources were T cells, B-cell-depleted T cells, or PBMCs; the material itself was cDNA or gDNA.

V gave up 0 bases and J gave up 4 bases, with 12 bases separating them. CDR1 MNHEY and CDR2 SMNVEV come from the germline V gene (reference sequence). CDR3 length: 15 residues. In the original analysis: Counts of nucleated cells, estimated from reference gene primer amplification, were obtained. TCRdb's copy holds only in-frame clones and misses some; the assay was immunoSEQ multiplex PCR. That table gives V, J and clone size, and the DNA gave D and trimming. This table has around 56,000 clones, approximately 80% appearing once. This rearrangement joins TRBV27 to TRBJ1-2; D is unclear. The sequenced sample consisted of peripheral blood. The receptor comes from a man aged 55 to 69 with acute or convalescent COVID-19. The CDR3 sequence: CASSLSRSTVYGYTF. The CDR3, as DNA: TGTGCCAGCAGTTTATCGAGAAGCACGGTCTATGGCTACACCTTC.